Below are 27 T cell receptor beta chains sequenced from a single sample in a study of cytomegalovirus exposure and HLA in healthy donors. The repertoire was sequenced with immunoSEQ multiplex PCR; TCRdb's copy has only in-frame clones and lacks some. This sample has approximately 150,000 clones, with approximately 89% found just once. The sequencing sample was made of PBMCs. These receptors all come from a man aged 18 to 30 in good health and CMV-seronegative.

The V call is TRBV27, the J call TRBJ2-3; maybe TRBD2 (5 bases). Germline CDR1 reads MNHEY; CDR2 reads SMNVEV (reference sequence). The V and J ends lost 5 bases and 5 bases respectively, with 14 bases between them. The CDR3 has 14 amino acids. The CDR3 DNA reads as TGTGCCAGCAGTACCCCGGAAGGAGGAGATACGCAGTATTTT. The encoded protein is CASSTPEGGDTQYF.

This rearrangement joins TRBV6-5 to TRBJ2-7; a possible D gene is TRBD2 (7 bases). V was clipped by 7 bases and J by 7 bases, with 14 bases between them. Germline values: CDR1 MNHEY, CDR2 SVGAGI. There are 12 residues in the CDR3. The DNA of the CDR3 is TGTGCCAGCAACTGGGGAGGGGGGGAGCAGTACTTC. Translation gives CASNWGGGEQYF.

The chain employs TRBV28 and TRBJ2-7, with D possibly matching TRBD2 (6 bases). Between the trimmed V and J ends, which lost 8 bases and 4 bases, there was a span of 12 bases. CDR3 length: 12 residues. From germline, CDR1 is MDHEN and CDR2 SYDVKM. The chain's CDR3 is CASRDSRYEQYV. The CDR3 DNA follows: TGTGCCAGCCGGGACTCCAGATACGAGCAGTACGTC.

The chain employs TRBV9 and TRBJ2-2, with 7 bases fitting TRBD1. Per the germline V gene, CDR1 is SGDLS and CDR2 is YYNGEE. The J segment lost 6 bases and the V segment lost 2 bases, leaving 7 bases of the junction unmatched. This CDR3 spans 15 amino acids. In nucleotides, the CDR3 is TGTGCCAGCAGCGTCGGGACAGACGGGCCCGGGGAGCTGTTTTTT. This translates into CASSVGTDGPGELFF. The whole variable domain, remainder taken from reference TRBV9 and TRBJ2-2, is DSGVTQTPKHLITATGQRVTLRCSPRSGDLSVYWYQQSLDQGLQFLIQYYNGEERAKGNILERFSAQQFPDLHSELNLSSLELGDSALYFCASSVGTDGPGELFFGEGSRLTVL.

The chain combines TRBV27 with TRBJ1-2; unclear D gene. CDR1 and CDR2 from the germline V gene are MNHEY and SMNVEV (reference sequence). V was clipped by 7 bases and J by 4 bases, with 7 bases between them. This CDR3 is built from 11 residues. Here the CDR3 DNA reads TGTGCCAGCATGGGAGGCTATGGCTACACCTTC. This codes for CASMGGYGYTF.

The chain combines TRBV5-6 with TRBJ2-7; possibly TRBD1 for D (5 bases). Trimming removed 4 bases at V and 4 bases at J, with 12 bases between. The CDR3 runs 13 residues. The germline CDR1 and CDR2 sequences are SGHDT and YYEEEE. This CDR3 reads CASSLSRQYEQYV. The CDR3 bases are TGTGCCAGCAGCCTTTCCCGACAGTACGAGCAGTACGTC.

J is TRBJ2-3 and V is TRBV4-3; 7 bases line up with TRBD2. V lost 4 bases, J lost 4 bases, and 11 bases stayed unmatched. The CDR3 is 16 amino acids. CDR1 LGHNA and CDR2 YSLEER come from the germline V gene. This chain's CDR3 is CASSRAGGAGPDTQYF. CDR3 bases: TGCGCCAGCAGCCGCGCAGGTGGAGCGGGGCCAGATACGCAGTATTTT.

The chain is built from TRBV7-9 and TRBJ2-7, with D perhaps matching TRBD2 (6 bases). Trimming shortened V by 8 bases and J by 6 bases, and 20 bases separated the two germline ends. Germline CDR1 and CDR2: SEHNR and FQNEAQ (reference sequence). CDR3 length equals 14 residues. Here the CDR3 DNA reads TGTGCCAGCGGATCCGGGACTTCATTCATCGAGCAGTACTTC. This encodes CASGSGTSFIEQYF.

CDR3 region: CASSFLDSNTEAFF. Here the CDR3 DNA reads TGTGCCAGCAGTTTCCTGGACAGTAACACTGAAGCTTTCTTT. J is TRBJ1-1 and V is TRBV6-5; D possibly corresponds to TRBD1 (6 bases). Germline V CDR1 and CDR2: MNHEY, SVGAGI. The length of the CDR3 is 14 residues. V gave up 4 bases and J gave up 2 bases, with 11 bases separating them.

The chain employs TRBV5-1 and TRBJ2-5, with D maybe TRBD1 (7 bases). Germline CDR1 and CDR2: SGHRS and YFSETQ. The CDR3 runs 13 residues. Between the trimmed V and J ends, which lost 6 bases and 4 bases, there was a span of 13 bases. CDR3: CASNQGGGETQYF. The DNA for the CDR3 is TGCGCCAGCAATCAGGGGGGAGGAGAGACCCAGTACTTC. Drawing the rest from reference TRBV5-1 and TRBJ2-5, the complete variable domain is KAGVTQTPRYLIKTRGQQVTLSCSPISGHRSVSWYQQTPGQGLQFLFEYFSETQRNKGNFPGRFSGRQFSNSRSEMNVSTLELGDSALYLCASNQGGGETQYFGPGTRLLVL.

This chain connects TRBV4-3 to TRBJ1-5, with D unresolved. The CDR3 runs 15 residues. V was clipped by 0 bases and J by 6 bases, with 12 bases between them. Germline V gene sequence: CDR1 LGHNA, CDR2 YSLEER. DNA of the CDR3: TGCGCCAGCAGCCAAGAGTGGGCGCGGGGTCAGCCCCAGCATTTT. Its protein is CASSQEWARGQPQHF.

The rearrangement uses TRBV5-6 and TRBJ2-2, with 7 nucleotides matching TRBD1. Germline V gives CDR1 SGHDT, CDR2 YYEEEE. CDR3 size: 15 residues. Germline trimming cut 0 bases from V and 5 bases from J; bases unmatched to any gene: 4. As DNA, the CDR3 is TGTGCCAGCAGCTTGGACAGGGGTGGTACCGGGGAGCTGTTTTTT. Translating gives CASSLDRGGTGELFF. The whole variable domain, remainder taken from reference TRBV5-6 and TRBJ2-2, is DAGVTQSPTHLIKTRGQQVTLRCSPKSGHDTVSWYQQALGQGPQFIFQYYEEEERQRGNFPDRFSGHQFPNYSSELNVNALLLGDSALYLCASSLDRGGTGELFFGEGSRLTVL.

The chain recombines TRBV14 with TRBJ2-1; no reliable D call. Trimming took off 0 bases at V and 9 bases at J, with 9 bases between the two ends. Per germline, CDR1 SGHDN and CDR2 FVKESK. This CDR3 is 13 amino acids long. CDR3 loop: CASSQDLSTEQFF. CDR3 in DNA: TGTGCCAGCAGCCAAGATCTTAGCACTGAGCAGTTCTTC.

The rearrangement joins TRBV7-8 to TRBJ2-7; D gene ambiguous. Germline CDR1 SGHVS, CDR2 FQNEAQ. The length of the CDR3 is 10 residues. V was clipped by 8 bases and J by 9 bases, with 11 bases between them. This CDR3 is CASPPFWQYF. Here the CDR3 DNA reads TGTGCCAGCCCCCCCTTTTGGCAGTACTTC.

V gene TRBV10-1 combines with J gene TRBJ2-7, with 7 bases fitting TRBD1. Germline assignment: CDR1 WNHNN and CDR2 SYGVQD (reference sequence). The CDR3 covers 14 residues. Unmatched junction bases numbered 5, after V lost 2 bases and J lost 4 bases. CDR3 protein: CASSENRGSYEQYF. CDR3 bases: TGCGCCAGCAGTGAGAACAGGGGTTCATACGAGCAGTACTTC.

The chain uses TRBV30 and TRBJ1-4; tentatively, D is TRBD1 (6 bases). The CDR3 runs 18 residues. Germline V gene sequence: CDR1 GTSNPN, CDR2 SVGIG (reference sequence). V gave up 1 base and J gave up 2 bases, with 20 bases separating them. CDR3 DNA: TGTGCCTGGAGTGGCCCTACGGGGGGGCGGATGACTAATGAAAAACTGTTTTTT. Translating gives CAWSGPTGGRMTNEKLFF. The variable domain in full, completed from reference TRBV30 and TRBJ1-4, reads SQTIHQWPATLVQPVGSPLSLECTVEGTSNPNLYWYRQAAGRGLQLLFYSVGIGQISSEVPQNLSASRPQDRQFILSSKKLLLSDSGFYLCAWSGPTGGRMTNEKLFFGSGTQLSVL.

In its sample, this clone was seen once. The chain uses TRBV11-1 and TRBJ2-3, with 11 bases identical to TRBD1. V was pared by 4 bases and J by 2 bases, with 2 bases of the junction left unmatched. This CDR3 has 15 residues. Germline lookup yields CDR1 SGHAT and CDR2 FQDESV (reference sequence). The CDR3 nucleotides are TGTGCCAGCAGCTACGGACAGGGGGCCACAGATACGCAGTATTTT. This gives the protein CASSYGQGATDTQYF.

The chain combines TRBV6-6 with TRBJ2-1; 7 bases are shared with TRBD2. The CDR3 has 16 residues. With V trimmed by 7 bases and J by 1 base, 10 bases remained unmatched. Germline V gene lookup returns CDR1 MNHNY and CDR2 SVGAGI (reference sequence). The CDR3 DNA sequence: TGTGCCAGCACCCTAAGAGCGGGGCAATCCTACAATGAGCAGTTCTTC. Amino acid sequence: CASTLRAGQSYNEQFF.

The gene calls are TRBV30 and TRBJ2-4, with 10 positions matching TRBD2. Germline trimming cut 2 bases from V and 8 bases from J; bases unmatched to any gene: 15. CDR3 length equals 17 residues. Germline V CDR1 and CDR2: GTSNPN, SVGIG (reference sequence). In DNA, the CDR3 is TGTGCCTGGAGTACCCAAGAAGCGGGAGGGCCTAGTTACATTCAGTACTTC. It encodes CAWSTQEAGGPSYIQYF. Full variable domain (missing parts from reference TRBV30 and TRBJ2-4): SQTIHQWPATLVQPVGSPLSLECTVEGTSNPNLYWYRQAAGRGLQLLFYSVGIGQISSEVPQNLSASRPQDRQFILSSKKLLLSDSGFYLCAWSTQEAGGPSYIQYFGAGTRLSVL.

The V call is TRBV5-1, the J call TRBJ1-4; unclear D gene. CDR1 and CDR2 (germline): SGHRS, YFSETQ. CDR3 size: 14 residues. Between the trimmed V and J ends, which lost 3 bases and 4 bases, there was a span of 10 bases. CDR3 coding DNA: TGCGCCAGCAGCTCAGTAAACAGTAATGAAAAACTGTTTTTT. Amino acids: CASSSVNSNEKLFF.

The chain recombines TRBV5-4 with TRBJ1-2, with 7 bases lining up with TRBD1. Germline CDR1 reads SGHNT; CDR2 reads YYREEE (reference sequence). The CDR3 totals 14 residues. Trimming took 9 bases from V and 7 from J; bases not matched to a gene: 15. The CDR3 spells CAIQPNDRAGGYTF. The CDR3 DNA reads TGTGCCATCCAACCCAACGACAGGGCGGGTGGCTACACCTTC.

This clone was seen once. The chain joins TRBV15 to TRBJ1-1; the match to TRBD1 covers 8 bases. This CDR3 is 15 amino acids long. Germline CDR1 is LNHNV and CDR2 is YYDKDF (reference sequence). The V and J ends lost 3 bases and 0 bases, in that order; junction bases with no gene match: 3. CDR3 region: CATSRWTGLNTEAFF. CDR3 sequence (DNA): TGTGCCACCAGCAGGTGGACAGGGTTGAACACTGAAGCTTTCTTT.

The chain joins TRBV7-2 to TRBJ2-5; D may be TRBD1 (5 bases). This CDR3 is built from 14 residues. CDR1 is SGHTA, CDR2 FQGNSA, per germline. V was pared by 6 bases and J by 2 bases, with 13 bases between. The CDR3 here is CASSARQSQETQYF. Here the CDR3 DNA reads TGTGCCAGCAGTGCGAGACAGTCACAAGAGACCCAGTACTTC.

This clone was detected only once. This chain uses TRBV12-2 with TRBJ2-1; whether TRBD2, the table's D call, matches the DNA was not checked. TRBV12-2 counts as a pseudogene. The CDR3 extends over 18 amino acids. The CDR3 loop reads CASRLATVGGGRRCEQFF. DNA for the CDR3: TGTGCAAGTCGCTTAGCGACCGTGGGGGGGGGCCGAAGGTGTGAGCAGTTCTTC.

The chain employs TRBV9 and TRBJ1-2, with 8 bases fitting TRBD1. The CDR3 sequence is 16 residues long. The ends lost 1 base at V and 2 bases at J; junction bases unmatched: 7. In germline, CDR1 is SGDLS, CDR2 YYNGEE. CDR3 residues: CASSVSVRGRNYGYTF. The CDR3 DNA reads as TGTGCCAGCAGCGTATCGGTCAGGGGGCGAAACTATGGCTACACCTTC. Combining the CDR3 with reference TRBV9 and TRBJ1-2 gives the whole variable domain DSGVTQTPKHLITATGQRVTLRCSPRSGDLSVYWYQQSLDQGLQFLIQYYNGEERAKGNILERFSAQQFPDLHSELNLSSLELGDSALYFCASSVSVRGRNYGYTFGSGTRLTVV.

The chain has TRBV19 and TRBJ2-1, with 7 bases aligning to TRBD1. The trim removed 8 bases at V and 7 bases at J, leaving 5 bases unmatched. The CDR3 totals 12 residues. Germline-derived CDR1 and CDR2 are LNHDA and SQIVND (reference sequence). The CDR3 sequence: CASAKGANEQFF. The CDR3, as DNA: TGTGCCAGTGCAAAGGGGGCTAATGAGCAGTTCTTC.

This clone was counted once. This chain uses TRBV6-5 with TRBJ2-3; TRBD2 matches at 12 bases. The CDR3 runs to 16 residues. The germline CDR1 and CDR2 sequences are MNHEY and SVGAGI. Germline trimming cut 4 bases from V and 1 base from J; bases unmatched to any gene: 3. The CDR3 reads CASSSRLAGGTDTQYF. In DNA form, the CDR3 reads TGTGCCAGCAGTTCGCGACTAGCGGGAGGCACAGATACGCAGTATTTT.